Described below is a single T cell receptor (beta chain) sequence and its context. CDR1 SNHLY and CDR2 FYNNEI come from the germline V gene. Trimming stripped 4 bases from V and 5 bases from J, with 11 bases between. This CDR3 is 13 amino acids long. Assay used: immunoSEQ multiplex PCR; TCRdb lists only in-frame clones, some missing. The sample has 95,000 or so clones; less than 85% are singletons. This entry comes from a study of blood T cell repertoires in COVID-19. The sequence derives from a human donor in a cohort sampled during active COVID-19. The V gene is TRBV2, the J gene TRBJ1-2, with a weak D call TRBD1 (6 bases). The sample taken for sequencing was peripheral blood. CDR3 nucleotides: TGTGCCAGCAGTGTCCACAGGGTATATGGCTACACCTTC. It is translated as CASSVHRVYGYTF.